The 11 T cell receptor beta chains in this list originate from one sample, sequenced in a study of blood T cell repertoires in COVID-19. Generated by immunoSEQ multiplex PCR, the TCRdb table keeps only in-frame clones and is missing some. The top ten hold around 3.6% of the sample, which has around 60,000 clones, approximately 88% seen once. The material sequenced was peripheral blood. These receptors came from a human donor in a cohort sampled during active COVID-19.

V is TRBV6-5 and J is TRBJ1-2; D may be TRBD1 (5 bases). The V gene lost 10 bases and the J gene lost 3 bases, with 12 bases spanning the gap. The length of the CDR3 is 12 residues. Germline CDR1 is MNHEY and CDR2 is SVGAGI. CDR3 region: CAIWGGYYGYTF. The CDR3 region has the DNA TGTGCCATCTGGGGGGGTTACTATGGCTACACCTTC.

This CDR3 reads CSVGGDKETQYF. CDR3 bases: TGCAGCGTTGGGGGGGATAAAGAGACCCAGTACTTC. The chain is built from TRBV29-1 and TRBJ2-5; possibly TRBD2 for D (6 bases). Germline lookup yields CDR1 SQVTM and CDR2 ANQGSEA. V lost 4 bases to trimming and J lost 3 bases, with 9 bases between them. The CDR3 has 12 amino acids.

The chain carries TRBV9 and TRBJ1-2; 7 nucleotides match TRBD1. Unmatched junction bases numbered 7, after V lost 0 bases and J lost 2 bases. Germline CDR1 and CDR2: SGDLS and YYNGEE. This CDR3 comprises 16 residues. The CDR3 sequence: CASSVAPGQNNYGYTF. As DNA, the CDR3 is TGTGCCAGCAGCGTAGCTCCGGGACAGAACAACTATGGCTACACCTTC.

The chain combines TRBV6-5 with TRBJ1-2; D may be TRBD1 (5 bases). Between the trimmed V and J ends, which lost 6 bases and 10 bases, there was a span of 21 bases. This CDR3 contains 14 residues. CDR1 is MNHEY, CDR2 SVGAGI, per germline. CDR3: CASRKQGAPWDYTF. Written as DNA, the CDR3 is TGTGCCAGCAGAAAGCAGGGTGCGCCCTGGGACTACACCTTC.

This chain uses TRBV5-1 with TRBJ2-1; 7 bases align to TRBD2. J gave up 5 bases and V 0 bases, and 14 bases lay outside the gene matches. The CDR3 sequence is 18 residues long. Per germline, CDR1 SGHRS and CDR2 YFSETQ. CDR3 loop: CASSLDNVGLAANNEQFF. The CDR3, as DNA: TGCGCCAGCAGCTTGGATAATGTAGGGCTAGCGGCCAACAATGAGCAGTTCTTC.

The chain is built from TRBV3-1 (or the pseudogene TRBV3-2) and TRBJ1-1; D perhaps matches TRBD1 (5 bases). CDR3 size: 14 residues. Germline V gene data show CDR1 as LGHDT and CDR2 as YNNKEL (reference sequence). Trimming removed 1 base at V and 11 bases at J, with 17 bases between. As DNA, the CDR3 is TGTGCCAGCAGCCAAGCCTCGGGACTGCCCAAGGCTTTCTTT. This translates into CASSQASGLPKAFF.

The J gene is TRBJ2-3, the V gene TRBV28; TRBD2 matches at 7 bases. The junction had 10 bases not matched to a gene; V was cut back by 8 bases and J by 2 bases. There are 15 residues in the CDR3. Per the germline V gene, CDR1 is MDHEN and CDR2 is SYDVKM. The CDR3 is CASLGGTPSTDTQYF. The CDR3 region has the DNA TGTGCCAGCCTGGGGGGGACTCCCTCCACAGATACGCAGTATTTT.

The chain joins TRBV14 to TRBJ2-2; 12 nucleotides line up with TRBD2. Germline trimming cut 4 bases from V and 4 bases from J; bases unmatched to any gene: 4. Germline lookup yields CDR1 SGHDN and CDR2 FVKESK. The CDR3 is made up of 16 amino acids. The CDR3 bases are TGTGCCAGCAGCCTCCTAGCGGGAGGGGGCACCGGGGAGCTGTTTTTT. Translating gives CASSLLAGGGTGELFF. The whole variable domain, filled in from reference TRBV14 and TRBJ2-2, reads EAGVTQFPSHSVIEKGQTVTLRCDPISGHDNLYWYRRVMGKEIKFLLHFVKESKQDESGMPNNRFLAERTGGTYSTLKVQPAELEDSGVYFCASSLLAGGGTGELFFGEGSRLTVL.

The genes are TRBV19 and TRBJ2-1; perhaps TRBD2 as D (6 bases). CDR3 length: 16 amino acids. The germline V and J ends were trimmed by 6 bases and 7 bases, with 22 bases remaining between them. CDR1 is LNHDA and CDR2 is SQIVND in the germline V gene (reference sequence). CDR3 loop: CASSPRVGLSRNEQFF. The CDR3 nucleotides read TGTGCCAGTAGCCCACGGGTGGGACTCTCTCGGAATGAGCAGTTCTTC.

V usage is TRBV9 and J usage is TRBJ2-5; 7 bases line up with TRBD1. Germline loops: CDR1 SGDLS, CDR2 YYNGEE. Trimming removed 2 bases from V and 5 bases from J; junction bases left unmatched: 6. CDR3 size: 14 residues. The CDR3: CASSVEGARETQYF. In nucleotides, the CDR3 is TGTGCCAGCAGCGTTGAGGGGGCCCGGGAGACCCAGTACTTC.

This chain links TRBV19 with TRBJ1-2, with 7 bases that match TRBD1. Germline V CDR1 and CDR2: LNHDA, SQIVND (reference sequence). V dropped 5 bases and J dropped 3; count of bases not matched to a gene: 9. The CDR3 loop spans 15 amino acids. The CDR3 spells CASSALTDRHYGYTF. The CDR3 DNA is TGTGCCAGTAGTGCTTTAACGGACAGGCACTATGGCTACACCTTC.